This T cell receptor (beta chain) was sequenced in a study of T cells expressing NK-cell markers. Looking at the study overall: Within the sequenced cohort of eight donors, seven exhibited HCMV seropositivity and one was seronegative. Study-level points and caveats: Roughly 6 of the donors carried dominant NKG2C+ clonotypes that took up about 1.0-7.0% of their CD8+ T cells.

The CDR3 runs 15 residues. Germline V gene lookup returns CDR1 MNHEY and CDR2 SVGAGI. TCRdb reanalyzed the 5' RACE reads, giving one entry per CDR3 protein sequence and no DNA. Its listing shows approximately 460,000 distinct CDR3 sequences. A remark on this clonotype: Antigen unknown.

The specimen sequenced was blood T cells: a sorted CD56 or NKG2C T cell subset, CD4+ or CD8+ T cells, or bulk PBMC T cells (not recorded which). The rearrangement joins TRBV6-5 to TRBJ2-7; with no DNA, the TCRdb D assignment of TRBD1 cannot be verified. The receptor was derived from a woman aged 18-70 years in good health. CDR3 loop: CASSYPAPGTYEQYF.